What follows are 27 T cell receptor beta chains derived from one specimen sequenced in a study of regulatory T cells. Amplification used 52 TRBV primers and 13 TRBJ primers. Only in-frame clones appear in the TCRdb table, and some are missing; sequencing was by immunoSEQ multiplex PCR. The sample includes about 20,000 clones, 80% to 95% of them seen just once. Source material: CD8+ T cells sorted from blood. These receptors were collected from a child aged 2 to 10 with CD3G deficiency.

V is TRBV28 and J is TRBJ2-5; D assignment may be TRBD1 or TRBD2 (5 bases each). This CDR3 is 14 amino acids long. The germline V and J ends were trimmed by 3 bases and 5 bases, with 13 bases remaining between them. From germline, CDR1 is MDHEN and CDR2 SYDVKM. The CDR3 DNA is TGTGCCAGCAGTTTCTTCGGGACGGCGGAGACCCAGTACTTC. It translates to CASSFFGTAETQYF.

The genes are TRBV29-1 and TRBJ1-5, with 9 positions matching TRBD1. The V and J ends lost 3 bases and 2 bases, in that order; junction bases with no gene match: 14. The germline V gene encodes CDR1 SQVTM and CDR2 ANQGSEA. The CDR3 covers 18 residues. This CDR3 reads CSVDKDRGSRGGNQPQHF. The CDR3 DNA follows: TGCAGCGTTGACAAGGACAGGGGATCCCGGGGGGGCAATCAGCCCCAGCATTTT.

The chain links TRBV19 to TRBJ2-7, with D perhaps matching TRBD1 or TRBD2 (5 bases each). From germline, CDR1 is LNHDA and CDR2 SQIVND (reference sequence). The CDR3 is made up of 13 amino acids. V was clipped by 5 bases and J by 3 bases, with 11 bases between them. For the CDR3, the DNA is TGTGCCAGTAGTCCAGGGACCCTCTACGAGCAGTACTTC. Its translation: CASSPGTLYEQYF. The whole variable domain, filled in from reference TRBV19 and TRBJ2-7, reads DGGITQSPKYLFRKEGQNVTLSCEQNLNHDAMYWYRQDPGQGLRLIYYSQIVNDFQKGDIAEGYSVSREKKESFPLTVTSAQKNPTAFYLCASSPGTLYEQYFGPGTRLTVT.

This clone was seen a few times. V gene TRBV6-1 combines with J gene TRBJ2-7; TRBD2 matches at 7 bases. CDR1 and CDR2 from the germline V gene are MNHNS and SASEGT. The CDR3 length is 14 residues. J lost 6 bases, V lost 4 bases, and 9 bases had no gene match. The CDR3 DNA follows: TGTGCCAGCAGTGCCTGGGGGGGTACTAGCGAGCAGTACTTC. Residues: CASSAWGGTSEQYF.

The chain combines TRBV28 with TRBJ2-5; a weak D match, TRBD1 (6 bases). The end of the DNA aligns better with TRBJ2-7, so the J call may be wrong. Per the germline V gene, CDR1 is MDHEN and CDR2 is SYDVKM. The CDR3 runs 11 residues. CDR3 sequence (DNA): TGTGCCAGCACTAGGGGGTACGAGCAGTACTTC. This encodes CASTRGYEQYF.

The V gene is TRBV5-1, the J gene TRBJ2-7, with 10 bases identical to TRBD1. Germline CDR1 reads SGHRS; CDR2 reads YFSETQ. Trimming removed 2 bases from V and 2 bases from J; junction bases left unmatched: 4. This CDR3 has 15 residues. CDR3 coding DNA: TGCGCCAGCAGCTTCGGGACAGGGGATACCTACGAGCAGTACTTC. Translated: CASSFGTGDTYEQYF.

This clone has only a few counts. The CDR3 bases are TGTGCCAGCAGTTCCCTCCTACTAGCGGGAGGGACAGATACGCAGTATTTT. Translated, it gives CASSSLLLAGGTDTQYF. This chain connects TRBV28 to TRBJ2-3; TRBD2 matches 13 bases. With 4 bases clipped from V and 3 bases from J, the junction kept 7 bases outside the gene matches. The CDR3 loop spans 17 amino acids. Germline values: CDR1 MDHEN, CDR2 SYDVKM.

This clone was seen a single time. This chain connects TRBV5-1 to TRBJ2-2; D may correspond to TRBD1 or TRBD2 (5 bases each). Trimming shortened V by 0 bases and J by 0 bases, and 9 bases separated the two germline ends. This CDR3 is built from 16 residues. Germline V CDR1 and CDR2: SGHRS, YFSETQ. The CDR3 nucleotides read TGCGCCAGCAGCTTGGTGGGGGTTGCGAACACCGGGGAGCTGTTTTTT. Amino acids: CASSLVGVANTGELFF.

The chain employs TRBV13 and TRBJ2-7; D gene uncertain. The CDR3 is made up of 13 amino acids. The germline CDR1 and CDR2 sequences are PRHDT and FYEKMQ (reference sequence). V shed 0 bases and J shed 6 bases, with 9 bases lying between them. The CDR3 region is CASSLGTGGEQYF. In DNA form, the CDR3 reads TGTGCCAGCAGCTTAGGGACGGGTGGCGAGCAGTACTTC. The full variable domain, with the rest looked up from reference TRBV13 and TRBJ2-7, is AAGVIQSPRHLIKEKRETATLKCYPIPRHDTVYWYQQGPGQDPQFLISFYEKMQSDKGSIPDRFSAQQFSDYHSELNMSSLELGDSALYFCASSLGTGGEQYFGPGTRLTVT.

The rearrangement uses TRBV7-9 and TRBJ2-1; TRBD2 aligns across 11 bases. CDR1 SEHNR and CDR2 FQNEAQ come from the germline V gene (reference sequence). V dropped 5 bases and J dropped 8; count of bases not matched to a gene: 5. The CDR3 sequence is 14 residues long. CDR3 nucleotide sequence: TGTGCCAGCAGCCGACTAGCGGGATATGATGAGCAGTTCTTC. Its protein is CASSRLAGYDEQFF.

This sequence joins TRBV27 and TRBJ2-3; D is ambiguous. Looked up from germline, CDR1 is MNHEY and CDR2 is SMNVEV (reference sequence). V lost 2 bases, J lost 2 bases, and 11 bases lay in between. This CDR3 contains 15 residues. The CDR3 DNA sequence: TGTGCCAGCAGTTTAAGTGCGGAACTCACAGATACGCAGTATTTT. Its translation: CASSLSAELTDTQYF.

The chain is built from TRBV28 and TRBJ1-5, with D maybe TRBD1 (6 bases). Trimming shortened V by 5 bases and J by 4 bases, and 21 bases separated the two germline ends. Germline values: CDR1 MDHEN, CDR2 SYDVKM. The CDR3 is 17 amino acids. The CDR3 DNA reads as TGTGCCAGCAGTCTTCCCTGGGGGCAGGGGCCTAATCAGCCCCAGCATTTT. Protein product: CASSLPWGQGPNQPQHF.

The chain links TRBV28 to TRBJ1-1; unclear D gene. Germline lookup yields CDR1 MDHEN and CDR2 SYDVKM. Trimming cost V 3 bases and J 8 bases, with 10 bases left between them. The CDR3 is made up of 12 amino acids. The CDR3 sequence: CASSFGVGEAFF. CDR3 DNA sequence: TGTGCCAGCAGTTTTGGGGTTGGCGAAGCTTTCTTT.

The rearrangement links TRBV19 to TRBJ2-1, with a possible D match to TRBD1 (6 bases). CDR1 is LNHDA, CDR2 SQIVND, per germline (reference sequence). The CDR3 has 11 residues. Trimming removed 6 bases from V and 7 bases from J, with 7 bases in between. CDR3 DNA sequence: TGTGCCAGTAGGGGGGCAAATGAGCAGTTCTTC. Protein sequence: CASRGANEQFF.

The V call is TRBV5-1, the J call TRBJ2-1; D perhaps matches TRBD2 (5 bases). The V end lost 5 bases, the J end lost 4 bases, and 10 bases lay between the germline ends. This CDR3 has 13 residues. Looked up from germline, CDR1 is SGHRS and CDR2 is YFSETQ. The CDR3 DNA reads as TGCGCCAGCAGTGTTGGCGGGTACAATGAGCAGTTCTTC. Translated, it gives CASSVGGYNEQFF.

The chain uses TRBV11-2 and TRBJ2-7; D may correspond to TRBD1 or TRBD2 (6 bases each). The CDR3 contains 16 residues. Germline CDR1 and CDR2: SGHAT and FQNNGV. V dropped 4 bases and J dropped 3 bases, with 19 bases sitting between them. The CDR3 region has the DNA TGTGCCAGCAGCTCATTCGGGGGCCTAGGGTACTACGAGCAGTACTTC. This sequence encodes CASSSFGGLGYYEQYF.

The gene calls are TRBV20-1 and TRBJ1-2; D ambiguous. The CDR3 is 10 residues long. The germline CDR1 and CDR2 sequences are DFQATT and SNEGSKA (reference sequence). Trimming stripped 7 bases from V and 10 bases from J, with 13 bases between. The CDR3 DNA is TGCAGTGTCCCCGGGGTACCCTACACCTTC. Amino acid sequence: CSVPGVPYTF.

The CDR3 nucleotides are TGTGCCAGTAGTATCGGACAGGGGACGACTGAAGCTTTCTTT. Residues: CASSIGQGTTEAFF. The chain has TRBV19 and TRBJ1-1; the match to TRBD1 covers 9 bases. The CDR3 is 14 amino acids. With V trimmed by 3 bases and J by 5 bases, 4 bases remained unmatched. The germline V gene has CDR1 LNHDA and CDR2 SQIVND (reference sequence).

A remark on this clone: Other DNA sequences in this specimen translate into the identical CDR3. The V and J genes are TRBV19 and TRBJ1-1; D ambiguous. CDR3 length: 12 residues. Looked up from germline, CDR1 is LNHDA and CDR2 is SQIVND (reference sequence). With 3 bases removed from V and 2 bases from J, the gap between germline ends came to 4 bases. The CDR3 reads CASSIGNTEAFF. The CDR3 DNA reads as TGTGCCAGTAGTATCGGTAACACTGAAGCTTTCTTT.

This clone was picked up one time. The gene calls are TRBV28 and TRBJ1-2, with TRBD1 matching over 9 bases. Germline trimming cut 6 bases from V and 7 bases from J; bases unmatched to any gene: 9. This CDR3 has 14 amino acids. Germline CDR1 and CDR2: MDHEN and SYDVKM. In nucleotides, the CDR3 is TGTGCCAGCAGGTCCTACAGGGGGCGAGGTGGCTACACCTTC. Its protein is CASRSYRGRGGYTF.

This clone appeared a single time. The chain is built from TRBV28 and TRBJ2-2; D unresolved. This CDR3 has 13 amino acids. Trimming shortened V by 3 bases and J by 3 bases, and 5 bases separated the two germline ends. Germline CDR1 and CDR2: MDHEN and SYDVKM. The CDR3 spells CASSFDYTGELFF. The CDR3, as DNA: TGTGCCAGCAGTTTTGACTACACCGGGGAGCTGTTTTTT.

The chain is built from TRBV5-1 and TRBJ2-1; the D is unclear. Germline V CDR1 and CDR2: SGHRS, YFSETQ. V lost 0 bases, J lost 7 bases, and 5 bases lay in between. The CDR3 covers 12 residues. In nucleotides, the CDR3 is TGCGCCAGCAGCTTGGGAAGGAATGAGCAGTTCTTC. Translated: CASSLGRNEQFF.

The rearrangement joins TRBV28 to TRBJ1-4; 9 nucleotides agree with TRBD1. The CDR3 sequence is 15 residues long. With 3 bases clipped from V and 6 bases from J, the junction kept 5 bases outside the gene matches. Germline assignment: CDR1 MDHEN and CDR2 SYDVKM. The CDR3 region has the DNA TGTGCCAGCAGTTTGGAGGGACAGGGCCATGAAAAACTGTTTTTT. It codes for CASSLEGQGHEKLFF.

This chain uses TRBV5-5 with TRBJ2-1; D unclear. CDR3 length: 11 residues. V lost 1 base, J lost 8 bases, and 4 bases lay in between. Per the germline V gene, CDR1 is SGHKS and CDR2 is YYEKEE (reference sequence). The CDR3 here is CASSLSHEQFF. DNA of the CDR3: TGTGCCAGCAGCTTGAGCCATGAGCAGTTCTTC.

The V gene is TRBV6-1, the J gene TRBJ2-7; no clear D. Germline CDR1 is MNHNS and CDR2 is SASEGT. The CDR3 runs 13 residues. V gave up 6 bases and J gave up 0 bases, with 9 bases separating them. The CDR3 DNA is TGTGCCAGCAGCTCGACTCCCTCCTACGAGCAGTACTTC. Encoded protein: CASSSTPSYEQYF.

This chain links TRBV6-1 with TRBJ1-1; 8 nucleotides match TRBD1. Trimming removed 7 bases from V and 4 bases from J; junction bases left unmatched: 5. Germline lookup yields CDR1 MNHNS and CDR2 SASEGT. The CDR3 has 13 residues. The DNA for the CDR3 is TGTGCCAGCATGAAACAGGGGGGCACTGAAGCTTTCTTT. This gives the protein CASMKQGGTEAFF.

The CDR3 DNA sequence: TGTGCCAGCAAGGGTACTGGTACCTACGAGCAGTACTTC. Its translation: CASKGTGTYEQYF. The genes are TRBV28 and TRBJ2-7; D unclear. Germline V gene lookup returns CDR1 MDHEN and CDR2 SYDVKM. Trimming removed 7 bases at V and 2 bases at J, with 12 bases between. The CDR3 sequence is 13 residues long.